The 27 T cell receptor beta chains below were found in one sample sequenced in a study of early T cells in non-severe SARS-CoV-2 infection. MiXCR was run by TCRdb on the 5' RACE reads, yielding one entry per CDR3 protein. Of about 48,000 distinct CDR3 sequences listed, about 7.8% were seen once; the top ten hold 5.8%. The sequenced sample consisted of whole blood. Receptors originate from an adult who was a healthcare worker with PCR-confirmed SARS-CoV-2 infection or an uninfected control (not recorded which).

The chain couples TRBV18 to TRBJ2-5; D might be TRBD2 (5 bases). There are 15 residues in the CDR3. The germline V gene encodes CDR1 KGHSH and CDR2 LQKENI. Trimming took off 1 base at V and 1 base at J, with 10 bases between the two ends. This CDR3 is CASSPRKRSQETQYF. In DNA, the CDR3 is TGTGCCAGCTCACCACGGAAGCGGTCCCAAGAGACCCAGTACTTC.

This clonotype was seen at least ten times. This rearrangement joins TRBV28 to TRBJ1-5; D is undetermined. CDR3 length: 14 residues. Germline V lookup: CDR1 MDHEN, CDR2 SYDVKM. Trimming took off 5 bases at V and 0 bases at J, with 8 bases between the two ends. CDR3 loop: CASSITNSNQPQHF. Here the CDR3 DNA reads TGTGCCAGCAGTATCACAAATAGCAATCAGCCCCAGCATTTT.

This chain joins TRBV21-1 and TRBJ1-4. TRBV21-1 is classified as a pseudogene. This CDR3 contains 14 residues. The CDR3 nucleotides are TGTGCCAGCAGCATTGGGAGGACGCCTGAAAAACTGTTTTTT. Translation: CASSIGRTPEKLFF.

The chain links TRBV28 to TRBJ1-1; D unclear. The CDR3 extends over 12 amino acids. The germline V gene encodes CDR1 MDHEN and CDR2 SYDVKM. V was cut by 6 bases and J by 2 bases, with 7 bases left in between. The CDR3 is CASRHVNTEAFF. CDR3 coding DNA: TGTGCCAGCAGACACGTAAACACTGAAGCTTTCTTT.

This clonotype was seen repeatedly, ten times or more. CDR3 nucleotide sequence: TGTGCCAGCAGCGCAACAGGGGGGTGGACAGATACGCAGTATTTT. As protein: CASSATGGWTDTQYF. The chain joins TRBV9 to TRBJ2-3, with TRBD1 identical over 8 bases. CDR1 is SGDLS, CDR2 YYNGEE, per germline. V lost 3 bases, J lost 3 bases, and 6 bases stayed unmatched. The CDR3 extends over 15 amino acids. Full variable domain (outside the CDR3, taken from reference TRBV9 and TRBJ2-3): DSGVTQTPKHLITATGQRVTLRCSPRSGDLSVYWYQQSLDQGLQFLIQYYNGEERAKGNILERFSAQQFPDLHSELNLSSLELGDSALYFCASSATGGWTDTQYFGPGTRLTVL.

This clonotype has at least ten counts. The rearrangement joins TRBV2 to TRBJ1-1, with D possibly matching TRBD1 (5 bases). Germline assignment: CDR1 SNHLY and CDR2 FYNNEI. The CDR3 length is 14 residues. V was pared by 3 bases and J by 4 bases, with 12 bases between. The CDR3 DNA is TGTGCCAGCAGTGACAGGGACCCCCCCACTGAAGCTTTCTTT. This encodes CASSDRDPPTEAFF.

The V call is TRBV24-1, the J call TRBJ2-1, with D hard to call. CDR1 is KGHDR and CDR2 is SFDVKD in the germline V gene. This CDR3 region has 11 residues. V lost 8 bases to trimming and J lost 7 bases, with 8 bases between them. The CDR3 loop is CATKKGNEQFF. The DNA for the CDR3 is TGTGCCACCAAAAAAGGGAATGAGCAGTTCTTC.

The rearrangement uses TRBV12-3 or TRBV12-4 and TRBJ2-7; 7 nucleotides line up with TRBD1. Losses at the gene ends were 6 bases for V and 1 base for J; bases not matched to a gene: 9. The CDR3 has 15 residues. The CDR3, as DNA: TGTGCCAGCAGCCTCTCCGCGACAGGGTCCTACGAGCAGTACTTC. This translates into CASSLSATGSYEQYF.

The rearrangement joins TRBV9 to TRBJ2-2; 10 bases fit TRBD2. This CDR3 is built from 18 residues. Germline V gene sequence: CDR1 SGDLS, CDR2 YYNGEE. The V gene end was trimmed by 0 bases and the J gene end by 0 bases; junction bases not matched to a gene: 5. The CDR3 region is CASSVATLAGANTGELFF. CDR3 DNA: TGTGCCAGCAGCGTAGCTACGCTAGCGGGGGCGAACACCGGGGAGCTGTTTTTT. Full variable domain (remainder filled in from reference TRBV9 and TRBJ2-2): DSGVTQTPKHLITATGQRVTLRCSPRSGDLSVYWYQQSLDQGLQFLIQYYNGEERAKGNILERFSAQQFPDLHSELNLSSLELGDSALYFCASSVATLAGANTGELFFGEGSRLTVL.

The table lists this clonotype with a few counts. CDR3 nucleotides: TGTGCCAGCAGCGTAGGGGGACAGACCGGGGATACGCAGTATTTT. Encoded protein: CASSVGGQTGDTQYF. This sequence joins TRBV9 and TRBJ2-3, with 7 bases aligning to TRBD1. The V gene end was trimmed by 0 bases and the J gene end by 6 bases; junction bases not matched to a gene: 7. The CDR3 has 15 amino acids. CDR1 is SGDLS and CDR2 is YYNGEE in the germline V gene.

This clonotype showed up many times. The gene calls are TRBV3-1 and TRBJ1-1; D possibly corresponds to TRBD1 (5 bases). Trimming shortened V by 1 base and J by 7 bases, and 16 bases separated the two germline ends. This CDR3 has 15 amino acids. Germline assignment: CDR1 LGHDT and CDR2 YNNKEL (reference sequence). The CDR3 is CASSQGDLGRVEAFF. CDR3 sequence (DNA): TGTGCCAGCAGCCAAGGGGACCTCGGGAGGGTTGAAGCTTTCTTT.

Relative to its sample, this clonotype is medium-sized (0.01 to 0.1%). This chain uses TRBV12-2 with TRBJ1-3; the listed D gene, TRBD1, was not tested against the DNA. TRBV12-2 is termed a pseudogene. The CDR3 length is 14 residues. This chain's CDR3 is CASRPGQSGNTIYF. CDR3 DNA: TGTGCAAGTCGCCCGGGACAGTCTGGAAACACCATATATTTT.

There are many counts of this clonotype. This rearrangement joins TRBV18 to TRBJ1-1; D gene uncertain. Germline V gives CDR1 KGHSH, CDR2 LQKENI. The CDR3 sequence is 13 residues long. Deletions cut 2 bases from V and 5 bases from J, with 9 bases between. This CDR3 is CASSPGLGTEAFF. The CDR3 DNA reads TGTGCCAGCTCACCAGGTCTGGGGACTGAAGCTTTCTTT. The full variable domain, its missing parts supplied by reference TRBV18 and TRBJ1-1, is NAGVMQNPRHLVRRRGQEARLRCSPMKGHSHVYWYRQLPEEGLKFMVYLQKENIIDESGMPKERFSAEFPKEGPSILRIQQVVRGDSAAYFCASSPGLGTEAFFGQGTRLTVV.

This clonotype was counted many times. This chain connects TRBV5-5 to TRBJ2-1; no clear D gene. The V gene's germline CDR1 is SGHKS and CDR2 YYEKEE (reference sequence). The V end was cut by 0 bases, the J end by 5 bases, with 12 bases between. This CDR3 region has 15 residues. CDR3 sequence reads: CASSLVLGTNNEQFF. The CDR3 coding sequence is TGTGCCAGCAGCTTGGTTTTGGGAACAAACAATGAGCAGTTCTTC.

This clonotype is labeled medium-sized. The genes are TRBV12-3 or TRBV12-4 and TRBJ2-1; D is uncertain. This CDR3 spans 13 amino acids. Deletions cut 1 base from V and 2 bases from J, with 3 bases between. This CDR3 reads CASSLVPYNEQFF. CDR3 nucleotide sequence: TGTGCCAGCAGTTTAGTCCCCTACAATGAGCAGTTCTTC.

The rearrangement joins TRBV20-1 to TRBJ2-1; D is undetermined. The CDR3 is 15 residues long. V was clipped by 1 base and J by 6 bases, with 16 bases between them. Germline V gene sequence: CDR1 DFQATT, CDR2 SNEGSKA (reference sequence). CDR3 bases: TGCAGTGCTAGAGCCGCCCCCCGGGCAGCCAATGAGCAGTTCTTC. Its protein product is CSARAAPRAANEQFF.

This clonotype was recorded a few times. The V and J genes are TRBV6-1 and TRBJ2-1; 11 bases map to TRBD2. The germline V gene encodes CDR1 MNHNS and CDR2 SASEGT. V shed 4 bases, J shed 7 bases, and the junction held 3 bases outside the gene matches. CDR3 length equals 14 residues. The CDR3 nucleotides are TGTGCCAGCAGTGGACTAGCGGGGTTAAATGAGCAGTTCTTC. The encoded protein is CASSGLAGLNEQFF.

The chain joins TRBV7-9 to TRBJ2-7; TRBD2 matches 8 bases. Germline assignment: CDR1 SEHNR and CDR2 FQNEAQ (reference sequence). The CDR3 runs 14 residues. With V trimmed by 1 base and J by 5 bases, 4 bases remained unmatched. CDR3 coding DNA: TGTGCCAGCAGCTTAGTATTCGGGGGGGACGAGCAGTACTTC. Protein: CASSLVFGGDEQYF.

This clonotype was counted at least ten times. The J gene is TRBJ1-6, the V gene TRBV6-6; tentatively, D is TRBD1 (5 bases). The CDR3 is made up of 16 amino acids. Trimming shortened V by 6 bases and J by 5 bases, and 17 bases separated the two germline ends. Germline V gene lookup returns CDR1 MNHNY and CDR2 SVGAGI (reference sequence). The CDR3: CASRRTTGTNNSPLHF. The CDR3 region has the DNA TGTGCCAGCAGACGCACAACCGGGACGAATAATTCACCCCTCCACTTT.

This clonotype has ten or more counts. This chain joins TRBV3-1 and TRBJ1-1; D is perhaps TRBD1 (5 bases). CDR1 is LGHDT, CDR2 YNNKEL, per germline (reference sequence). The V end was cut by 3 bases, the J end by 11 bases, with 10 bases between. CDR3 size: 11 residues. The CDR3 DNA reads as TGTGCCAGCAGCCAGCAGGGAGGTGCTTTCTTT. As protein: CASSQQGGAFF.

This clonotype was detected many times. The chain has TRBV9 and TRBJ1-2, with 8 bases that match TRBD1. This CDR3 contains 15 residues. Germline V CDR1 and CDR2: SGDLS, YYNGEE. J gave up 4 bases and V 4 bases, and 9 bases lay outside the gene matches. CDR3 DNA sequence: TGTGCCAGCAGCCCAACGGGGACAGGTCCCTATGGCTACACCTTC. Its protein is CASSPTGTGPYGYTF.

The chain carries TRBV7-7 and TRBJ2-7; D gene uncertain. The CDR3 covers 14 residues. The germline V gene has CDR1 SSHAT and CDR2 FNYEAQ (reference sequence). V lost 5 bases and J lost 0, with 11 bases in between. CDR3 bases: TGTGCCAGCAGCCCCCACTTAAGCTCCTACGAGCAGTACTTC. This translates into CASSPHLSSYEQYF.

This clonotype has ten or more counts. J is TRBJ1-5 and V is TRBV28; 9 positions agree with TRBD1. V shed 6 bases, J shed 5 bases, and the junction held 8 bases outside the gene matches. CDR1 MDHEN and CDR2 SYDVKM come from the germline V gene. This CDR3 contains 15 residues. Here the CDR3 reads CASSLLTGGDQPQHF. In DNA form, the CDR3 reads TGTGCCAGCAGCCTCCTGACAGGGGGAGATCAGCCCCAGCATTTT.

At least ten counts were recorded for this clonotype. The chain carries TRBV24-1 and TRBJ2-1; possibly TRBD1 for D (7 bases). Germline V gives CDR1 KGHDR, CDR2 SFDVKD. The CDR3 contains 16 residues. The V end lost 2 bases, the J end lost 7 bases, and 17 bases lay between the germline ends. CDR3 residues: CATSDSRQGGLNEQFF. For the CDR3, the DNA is TGTGCCACCAGTGATTCCCGACAGGGAGGTTTGAATGAGCAGTTCTTC.

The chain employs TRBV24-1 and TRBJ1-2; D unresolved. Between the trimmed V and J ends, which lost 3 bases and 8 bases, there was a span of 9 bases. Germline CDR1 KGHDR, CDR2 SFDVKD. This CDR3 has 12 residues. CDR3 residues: CATSDTRRGYTF. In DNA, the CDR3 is TGTGCCACCAGTGATACGCGAAGAGGCTACACCTTC.

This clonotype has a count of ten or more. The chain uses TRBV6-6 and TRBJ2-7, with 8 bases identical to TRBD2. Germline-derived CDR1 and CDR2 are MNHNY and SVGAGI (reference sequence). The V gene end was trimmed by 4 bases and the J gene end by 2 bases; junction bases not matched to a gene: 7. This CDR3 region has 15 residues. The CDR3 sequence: CASSLTGGRAYEQYF. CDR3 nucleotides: TGTGCCAGCAGTTTAACGGGAGGGAGGGCCTACGAGCAGTACTTC.

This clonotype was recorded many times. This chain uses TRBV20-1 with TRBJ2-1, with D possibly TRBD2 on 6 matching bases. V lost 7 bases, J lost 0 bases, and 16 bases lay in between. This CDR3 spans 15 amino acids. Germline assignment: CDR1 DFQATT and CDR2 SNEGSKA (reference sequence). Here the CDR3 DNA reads TGCAGTGGCCAGGACTATCTGAGCTCCTACAATGAGCAGTTCTTC. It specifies CSGQDYLSSYNEQFF.